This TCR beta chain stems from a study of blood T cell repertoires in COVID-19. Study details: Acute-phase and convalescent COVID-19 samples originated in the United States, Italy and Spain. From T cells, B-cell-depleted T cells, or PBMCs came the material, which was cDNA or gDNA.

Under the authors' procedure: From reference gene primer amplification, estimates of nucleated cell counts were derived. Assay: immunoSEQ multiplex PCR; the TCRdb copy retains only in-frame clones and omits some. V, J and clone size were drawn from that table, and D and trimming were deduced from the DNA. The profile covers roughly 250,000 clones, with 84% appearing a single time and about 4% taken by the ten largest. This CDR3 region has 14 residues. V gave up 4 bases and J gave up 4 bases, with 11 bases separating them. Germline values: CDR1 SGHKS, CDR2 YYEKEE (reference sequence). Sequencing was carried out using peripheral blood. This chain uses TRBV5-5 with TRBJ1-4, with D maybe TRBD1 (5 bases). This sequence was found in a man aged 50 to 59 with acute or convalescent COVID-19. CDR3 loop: CASSVRDLNEKLFF. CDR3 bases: TGTGCCAGCAGCGTCAGGGATCTTAATGAAAAACTGTTTTTT.